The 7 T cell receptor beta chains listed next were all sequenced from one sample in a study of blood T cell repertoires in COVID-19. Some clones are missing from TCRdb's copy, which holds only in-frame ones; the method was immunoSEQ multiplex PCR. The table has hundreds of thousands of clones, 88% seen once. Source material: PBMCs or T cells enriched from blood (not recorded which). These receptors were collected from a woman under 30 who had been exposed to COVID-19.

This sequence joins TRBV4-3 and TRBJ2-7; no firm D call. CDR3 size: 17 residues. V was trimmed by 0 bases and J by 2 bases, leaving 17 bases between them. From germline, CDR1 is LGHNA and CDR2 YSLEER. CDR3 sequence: CASSQDFAAPVPYEQYF. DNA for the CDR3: TGCGCCAGCAGCCAAGATTTCGCGGCCCCGGTCCCCTACGAGCAGTACTTC.

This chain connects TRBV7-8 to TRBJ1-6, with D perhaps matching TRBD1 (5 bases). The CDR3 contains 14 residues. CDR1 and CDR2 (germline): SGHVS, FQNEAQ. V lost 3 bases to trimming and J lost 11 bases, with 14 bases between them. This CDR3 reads CASSFREELTPLHF. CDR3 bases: TGTGCCAGCAGCTTCAGGGAAGAACTAACACCCCTCCACTTT.

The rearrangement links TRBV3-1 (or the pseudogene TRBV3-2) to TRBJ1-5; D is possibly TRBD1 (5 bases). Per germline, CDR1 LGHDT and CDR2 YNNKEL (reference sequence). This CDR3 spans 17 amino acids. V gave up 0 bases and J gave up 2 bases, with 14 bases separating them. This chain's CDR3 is CASSQEYGAFCNQPQHF. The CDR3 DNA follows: TGTGCCAGCAGCCAAGAATATGGGGCGTTTTGCAATCAGCCCCAGCATTTT.

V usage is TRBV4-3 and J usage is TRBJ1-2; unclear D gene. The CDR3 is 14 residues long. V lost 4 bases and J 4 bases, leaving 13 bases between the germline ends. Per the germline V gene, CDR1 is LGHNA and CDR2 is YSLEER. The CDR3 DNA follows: TGCGCCAGCAGCCCCACGACTGAAGGCTATGGCTACACCTTC. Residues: CASSPTTEGYGYTF.

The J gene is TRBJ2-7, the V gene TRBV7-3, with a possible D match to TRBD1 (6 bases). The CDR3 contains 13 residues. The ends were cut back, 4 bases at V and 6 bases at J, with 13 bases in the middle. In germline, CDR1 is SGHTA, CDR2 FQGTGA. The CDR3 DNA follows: TGTGCCAGCAGCTCCGATGGACAGCTCGAGCAGTACTTC. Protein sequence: CASSSDGQLEQYF.

This CDR3 reads CSASTGGPVDTQYF. DNA for the CDR3: TGCAGTGCTAGTACGGGAGGCCCGGTAGATACGCAGTATTTT. V gene TRBV20-1 combines with J gene TRBJ2-3; 7 positions match TRBD2. The CDR3 runs to 14 residues. With 3 bases clipped from V and 5 bases from J, the junction kept 8 bases outside the gene matches. Germline V gene data show CDR1 as DFQATT and CDR2 as SNEGSKA (reference sequence).

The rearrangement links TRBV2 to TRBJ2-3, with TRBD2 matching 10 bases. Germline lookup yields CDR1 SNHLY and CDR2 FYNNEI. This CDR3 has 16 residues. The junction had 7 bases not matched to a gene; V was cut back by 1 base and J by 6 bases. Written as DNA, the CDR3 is TGTGCCAGCAGTGAAGAGGGGGGACTAGCGTTGGATACGCAGTATTTT. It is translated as CASSEEGGLALDTQYF.